This T cell receptor (beta chain) was documented in a study of type 1 regulatory T cells. Study as a whole: This in vitro CD4 product, T-allo10, is enriched for Tr1 cells and alloantigen-specific.

Concerning this clonotype itself: The target antigen is unknown.

TCRdb redid the calling of the reads with MiXCR, one entry per CDR3 protein. The table records about 62,000 distinct CDR3 sequences, 62% of them present only once. The study, taken as a whole, reports: Type 1 regulatory T cells had a more restricted TCR repertoire than non-type 1 regulatory T cells.

Germline lookup yields CDR1 DFQATT and CDR2 SNEGSKA (reference sequence). The CDR3 contains 13 residues. The ends were cut back, 4 bases at V and 4 bases at J, with 13 bases in the middle. The chain couples TRBV20-1 to TRBJ1-2; perhaps TRBD1 as D (6 bases). The sample taken for sequencing was cultured non-Tr1 T cells, either the whole culture or a sorted T cell fraction (not recorded which). This clonotype originated in a human donor in good health. The DNA for the CDR3 is TGCAGTGCTACCCCCGACAGGATCTATGGCTACACCTTC. It specifies CSATPDRIYGYTF.